The entry below gives a single TCR beta chain sequence along with its context. The sample is drawn from a study of cytomegalovirus exposure and HLA in healthy donors. Germline assignment: CDR1 MRHNA and CDR2 SNTAGT. The CDR3 is 14 residues long. The trim removed 7 bases at V and 4 bases at J, leaving 6 bases unmatched. TCRdb's copy holds only in-frame clones and misses some; the assay was immunoSEQ multiplex PCR. The sample shows about 82,000 clones, about 92% of them seen only once. This TCR was recovered from a man between 18 and 29 years old in good health and CMV-seronegative. Source material: PBMCs. V is TRBV6-4 and J is TRBJ2-2, with 7 bases matching TRBD2. CDR3 region: CASKLTSTTGELFF. DNA for the CDR3: TGTGCCAGCAAACTGACTAGCACCACCGGGGAGCTGTTTTTT.